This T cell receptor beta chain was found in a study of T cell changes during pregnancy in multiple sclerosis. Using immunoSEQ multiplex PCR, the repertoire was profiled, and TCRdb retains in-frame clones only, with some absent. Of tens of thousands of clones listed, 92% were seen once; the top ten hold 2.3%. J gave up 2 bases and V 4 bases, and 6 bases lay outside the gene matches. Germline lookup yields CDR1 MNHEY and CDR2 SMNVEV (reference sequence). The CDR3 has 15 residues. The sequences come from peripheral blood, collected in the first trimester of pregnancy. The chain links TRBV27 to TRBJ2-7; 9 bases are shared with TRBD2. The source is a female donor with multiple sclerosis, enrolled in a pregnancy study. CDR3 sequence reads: CASSSPLAGTYEQYF. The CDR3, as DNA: TGTGCCAGCAGTTCCCCTCTAGCGGGGACCTACGAGCAGTACTTC.